The entry that follows covers one T cell receptor (beta chain) sequence. Its antigen remains unidentified. The CDR3 runs to 13 residues. CDR1 is MNHNS and CDR2 is SASEGT in the germline V gene. V lost 6 bases to trimming and J lost 0 bases, with 9 bases between them. This entry belongs to a study of T-cell memory formation after mild COVID-19. Study at large: Clustering of TCRs was largely donor specific. Findings and caveats of the study: Day 15 to 85 contracting clones showed balanced CD4/CD8; day 15 to 37 expanders favored CD4+.

TCRdb passed the 5' RACE reads through MiXCR, listing each CDR3 protein once. The repertoire consists of 140,000 to 150,000 distinct CDR3 sequences, with roughly a quarter occurring once and the leading ten covering roughly a quarter. The TCR comes from an adult woman who had mild COVID-19 (a few samples of this study predate the infection). Cell type and time point are not known. The rearrangement links TRBV6-1 to TRBJ2-7; possibly TRBD1 for D (5 bases). Sequenced sample: PBMCs or a T cell subset sorted from them (not recorded which). The CDR3 region is CASSRTISYEQYF. For the CDR3, the DNA is TGTGCCAGCAGCAGGACAATCTCCTACGAGCAGTACTTC.